This T cell receptor beta chain appears in the sequencing data of a study of radiotherapy plus CTLA-4 blockade in lung cancer (dated by TCRdb to the late 2010s). In terms of the full investigation: Objective responses were observed in 15% to 20% of enrolled patients, and disease control was achieved in 31%.

What the research found in general, with its limitations: Early dynamic changes in blood T cell clones, together with increased serum interferon-beta after radiation, were reported as the strongest predictors of response. TCR clones derived from tumors expanded in peripheral blood after treatment with radiotherapy and ipilimumab.

In this study, focal radiation therapy paired with CTLA-4 blockade (ipilimumab) was tested in patients who had chemo-refractory metastatic non-small-cell lung cancer. The protocol used for the library was the immunoSEQ multiplex PCR assay. TCRdb retrieved this table from immuneACCESS and kept in-frame rearrangements only. Not all clones are present; in checked studies, unresolved V genes account for under half, and no reason is known for the remainder. Across this sample there are around 65,000 clones, with approximately 80% seen only once. Of the sample, approximately 4% is held by the ten largest clones. In regard to this clone: What this receptor recognizes is not known. No base qualities exist here, and no much larger clone lies one base off it.

The CDR3, cysteine through phenylalanine, is 15 amino acids long. The kept DNA is CDR3 alone, 45 bases in frame from the first base. According to the germline V gene (reference sequence), CDR1 reads MNHEY and CDR2 reads SMNVEV. Trimming removed 4 bases from V and 6 bases from J; the gene matches leave 6 bases unexplained. This specimen consisted of peripheral blood, obtained from a patient treated with radiotherapy plus ipilimumab. Here the chain combines TRBV27 and TRBJ2-1, with 10 bases matching TRBD2. This TCR derives from a human donor with non-small cell lung cancer who had a complete response to radiotherapy plus ipilimumab. Here is the DNA: TGTGCCAGCAGTTCGCCTAGCGGGGGAGCCAATGAGCAGTTCTTC. It translates as CASSSPSGGANEQFF.